Listed below are T cell receptor beta chains from one sample, sequenced in a study of radiotherapy plus CTLA-4 blockade in lung cancer. The repertoire was sequenced with immunoSEQ multiplex PCR; TCRdb's copy has only in-frame clones and lacks some. The data show tens of thousands of clones, approximately 79% seen once. The specimen was peripheral blood, collected from a patient treated with radiotherapy plus ipilimumab. The receptors were gathered from a human donor with non-small cell lung cancer who had stable disease on radiotherapy plus ipilimumab. Each CDR3 is given with its conserved first and last residue. A D gene is named only where the DNA matches it firmly. Rows may omit the clone size; those that give it use once, few, many or a size class.

j_gene	v_gene	d_gene	abundance	CDR3aa	CDR3nt
TRBJ2-7	TRBV4-1	NA	NA	CASSSAGGSPYEQYF	TGCGCCAGCAGCTCCGCTGGAGGGAGTCCATACGAGCAGTACTTC
TRBJ1-2	TRBV9	NA	few	CASGEQATNYGYTF	TGTGCCAGCGGTGAGCAGGCCACTAACTATGGCTACACCTTC
TRBJ2-3	TRBV28	NA	NA	CASSLGSTDTQYF	TGTGCCAGCAGTTTAGGTAGCACAGATACGCAGTATTTT
TRBJ1-1	TRBV4-1	NA	NA	CASSDQGNTEAFF	TGCGCCAGCAGTGACCAGGGGAACACTGAAGCTTTCTTT
TRBJ1-1	TRBV29-1	TRBD1	once	CSVETGVNTEAFF	TGCAGCGTTGAGACAGGGGTGAACACTGAAGCTTTCTTT
TRBJ2-1	TRBV6-6	NA	NA	CASSPLSKSYNEQFF	TGTGCCAGCAGCCCTCTTTCTAAGTCCTACAATGAGCAGTTCTTC
TRBJ2-7	TRBV7-6	NA	few	CASSLAYGDEQYF	TGTGCCAGCAGCTTAGCCTACGGCGACGAGCAGTACTTC
TRBJ2-4	TRBV27	TRBD2	NA	CASISSGGRGSIQYF	TGTGCCAGCATTTCTAGCGGGGGAAGGGGGAGCATTCAGTACTTC
TRBJ1-5	TRBV4-1	TRBD1	NA	CASSQGEDRRDQPQHF	TGCGCCAGCAGCCAAGGGGAGGACAGGCGCGATCAGCCCCAGCATTTT
TRBJ2-1	TRBV6-1	NA	NA	CASVRTALINEQFF	TGTGCCAGCGTTAGGACAGCCCTTATCAATGAGCAGTTCTTC
TRBJ2-5	TRBV5-5	NA	few	CASSRQQGGAGETQYF	TGTGCCAGCAGCCGGCAACAGGGTGGAGCAGGAGAGACCCAGTACTTC
TRBJ1-2	TRBV4-3	NA	NA	CASSQDNNYGYTF	TGCGCCAGCAGCCAAGACAATAACTATGGCTACACCTTC
TRBJ1-6	TRBV7-3	TRBD1	NA	CASSSGTVYNSPLHF	TGTGCCAGCAGCTCCGGGACAGTCTATAATTCACCCCTCCACTTT
TRBJ1-6	TRBV6-5	NA	few	CASSYSQGRDDSPLHF	TGTGCCAGCAGTTACTCACAGGGACGGGATGATTCACCCCTCCACTTT
TRBJ2-1	TRBV27	TRBD2	NA	CASSSTSGAQFF	TGTGCCAGCAGTTCAACTAGCGGGGCTCAGTTCTTC
TRBJ1-1	TRBV5-1	NA	NA	CASSLEQRSGTEAFF	TGCGCCAGCAGCTTGGAACAGCGAAGTGGCACTGAAGCTTTCTTT
TRBJ1-5	TRBV18	NA	NA	CASYREGNQPQHF	TGTGCCTCCTACAGGGAGGGCAATCAGCCCCAGCATTTT
TRBJ1-1	TRBV29-1	NA	NA	CSVAEGEAFF	TGCAGCGTTGCAGAGGGAGAAGCTTTCTTT
TRBJ2-7	TRBV11-2	NA	NA	CASSLGISGLEQYF	TGTGCCAGCAGCTTAGGGATAAGTGGCCTCGAGCAGTACTTC
TRBJ1-5	TRBV5-5	NA	NA	CASSFRDNQPQHF	TGTGCCAGCAGCTTCCGGGACAATCAGCCCCAGCATTTT
TRBJ1-2	TRBV5-1	TRBD1	NA	CASSLQGENGHTF	TGCGCCAGCAGCTTACAGGGGGAAAATGGCCACACCTTC
TRBJ1-1	TRBV11-2	NA	NA	CASSLDKGYTEAFF	TGTGCCAGCAGCTTAGATAAGGGCTACACTGAAGCTTTCTTT
TRBJ1-2	TRBV6-4	TRBD1	NA	CASSEGTGGSTGYTF	TGTGCCAGCAGTGAGGGAACAGGGGGCTCTACTGGCTACACCTTC
TRBJ1-6	TRBV9	NA	once	CASSVGPEQSPLHF	TGTGCCAGCAGCGTAGGCCCAGAGCAATCACCCCTCCACTTT
TRBJ2-7	TRBV5-4	NA	few	CASSHSLSSRVFYEQYF	TGCGCCAGCAGCCATTCCCTAAGTAGCAGGGTATTCTACGAGCAGTACTTC
TRBJ1-5	TRBV9	NA	NA	CASSVVYPNQPQHF	TGTGCCAGCAGCGTAGTTTACCCCAATCAGCCCCAGCATTTT
TRBJ1-1	TRBV4-1	NA	few	CASSPGHLGRRKNTEAFF	TGCGCCAGCAGCCCAGGTCATCTGGGACGAAGGAAGAACACTGAAGCTTTCTTT
TRBJ1-6	TRBV28	NA	NA	CATLGGYSPLHF	TGTGCCACCCTCGGCGGCTATTCACCCCTCCACTTT
TRBJ2-1	TRBV5-5	NA	NA	CASSPGRVGYNEQFF	TGTGCCAGCAGCCCGGGACGTGTTGGTTACAATGAGCAGTTCTTC
TRBJ2-3	TRBV11-2	NA	NA	CASSIPKLDTQYF	TGTGCCAGCAGCATTCCGAAGTTAGATACGCAGTATTTT
TRBJ1-1	TRBV9	NA	once	CASSAEDRWTYGGGKAFF	TGTGCCAGCAGCGCCGAGGACCGTTGGACATATGGTGGGGGTAAAGCTTTCTTT
TRBJ1-2	TRBV11-1	TRBD1	NA	CASIYRGYYGYTF	TGTGCCAGTATCTACAGGGGGTACTATGGCTACACCTTC
TRBJ2-5	TRBV4-1	TRBD2	few	CASSQDPRGAQQETQYF	TGCGCCAGCAGCCAAGATCCGCGGGGGGCCCAACAAGAGACCCAGTACTTC
TRBJ2-5	TRBV30	NA	NA	CAWSVLGETQYF	TGTGCCTGGAGTGTACTAGGAGAGACCCAGTACTTC
TRBJ2-7	TRBV10-1	NA	few	CASSGALGYEQYF	TGCGCCAGCAGTGGGGCGCTTGGCTACGAGCAGTACTTC
TRBJ2-1	TRBV11-1	TRBD1	NA	CASSPQDRGFNRMDNEQFF	TGTGCCAGCAGCCCTCAGGACAGGGGCTTTAATAGGATGGACAATGAGCAGTTCTTC
TRBJ1-6	TRBV6-5	NA	once	CASSENRDSPLHF	TGTGCCAGCAGTGAAAACAGGGATTCACCCCTCCACTTT
TRBJ2-3	TRBV28	TRBD2	NA	CASSAWTSGGGTDTQYF	TGTGCCAGCAGTGCATGGACTAGCGGGGGTGGCACAGATACGCAGTATTTT
TRBJ1-6	TRBV2	NA	NA	CASSEVKNSPLHF	TGTGCCAGCAGTGAAGTTAAGAATTCACCCCTCCACTTT
TRBJ2-7	TRBV5-1	NA	NA	CASSLRHSAYEQYF	TGCGCCAGCAGCTTGAGGCACAGTGCCTACGAGCAGTACTTC
TRBJ1-4	TRBV5-1	NA	NA	CASSPGPGDEKLFF	TGCGCCAGCAGCCCGGGACCAGGGGATGAAAAACTGTTTTTT
TRBJ2-6	TRBV18	NA	once	CASSLGQLGWANVLTF	TGTGCCAGCTCATTGGGGCAGCTGGGCTGGGCCAACGTCCTGACTTTC
TRBJ2-5	TRBV9	NA	NA	CASSSEETQYF	TGTGCCAGCAGCTCCGAAGAGACCCAGTACTTC
TRBJ2-3	TRBV9	TRBD2	NA	CASSPGLATDTQYF	TGTGCCAGCAGCCCGGGACTAGCAACAGATACGCAGTATTTT
TRBJ1-5	TRBV7-9	NA	NA	CASSAATGSIGNQPQHF	TGTGCCAGCAGCGCTGCTACAGGGTCGATTGGCAATCAGCCCCAGCATTTT
TRBJ2-1	TRBV5-1	NA	NA	CASSPSRIEQFF	TGCGCCAGCAGCCCATCAAGGATAGAGCAGTTCTTC
TRBJ1-6	TRBV2	NA	NA	CASSVRGGDDSPLHF	TGTGCCAGCAGTGTTCGGGGAGGCGATGATTCACCCCTCCACTTT
TRBJ2-5	TRBV10-1	NA	NA	CASSRQAQETQYF	TGCGCCAGCAGCAGACAGGCTCAAGAGACCCAGTACTTC
TRBJ1-4	TRBV6-5	TRBD1	once	CASSFLDRFNEKLFF	TGTGCCAGCAGTTTCCTGGACAGGTTTAATGAAAAACTGTTTTTT
TRBJ1-2	TRBV30	NA	NA	CAWSVLYFDGYTF	TGTGCCTGGAGTGTACTGTATTTCGATGGCTACACCTTC
TRBJ1-5	TRBV6-5	TRBD1	few	CASSTQGAPNQPQHF	TGTGCCAGCAGCACACAGGGGGCCCCTAATCAGCCCCAGCATTTT
TRBJ1-2	TRBV5-1	NA	NA	CASSFDSNYGYTF	TGCGCCAGCAGCTTTGACAGTAACTATGGCTACACCTTC
TRBJ2-2	TRBV2	TRBD1	NA	CASSVGQGIAGELFF	TGTGCCAGCAGTGTGGGACAGGGGATCGCCGGGGAGCTGTTTTTT
TRBJ2-7	TRBV9	NA	NA	CASSLRDSPRYEQYF	TGTGCCAGCAGCCTGCGGGACAGTCCCCGTTACGAGCAGTACTTC
TRBJ1-1	TRBV7-8	TRBD1	NA	CASLGTENRGVEAFF	TGTGCCAGCCTGGGGACGGAAAACAGGGGGGTTGAAGCTTTCTTT